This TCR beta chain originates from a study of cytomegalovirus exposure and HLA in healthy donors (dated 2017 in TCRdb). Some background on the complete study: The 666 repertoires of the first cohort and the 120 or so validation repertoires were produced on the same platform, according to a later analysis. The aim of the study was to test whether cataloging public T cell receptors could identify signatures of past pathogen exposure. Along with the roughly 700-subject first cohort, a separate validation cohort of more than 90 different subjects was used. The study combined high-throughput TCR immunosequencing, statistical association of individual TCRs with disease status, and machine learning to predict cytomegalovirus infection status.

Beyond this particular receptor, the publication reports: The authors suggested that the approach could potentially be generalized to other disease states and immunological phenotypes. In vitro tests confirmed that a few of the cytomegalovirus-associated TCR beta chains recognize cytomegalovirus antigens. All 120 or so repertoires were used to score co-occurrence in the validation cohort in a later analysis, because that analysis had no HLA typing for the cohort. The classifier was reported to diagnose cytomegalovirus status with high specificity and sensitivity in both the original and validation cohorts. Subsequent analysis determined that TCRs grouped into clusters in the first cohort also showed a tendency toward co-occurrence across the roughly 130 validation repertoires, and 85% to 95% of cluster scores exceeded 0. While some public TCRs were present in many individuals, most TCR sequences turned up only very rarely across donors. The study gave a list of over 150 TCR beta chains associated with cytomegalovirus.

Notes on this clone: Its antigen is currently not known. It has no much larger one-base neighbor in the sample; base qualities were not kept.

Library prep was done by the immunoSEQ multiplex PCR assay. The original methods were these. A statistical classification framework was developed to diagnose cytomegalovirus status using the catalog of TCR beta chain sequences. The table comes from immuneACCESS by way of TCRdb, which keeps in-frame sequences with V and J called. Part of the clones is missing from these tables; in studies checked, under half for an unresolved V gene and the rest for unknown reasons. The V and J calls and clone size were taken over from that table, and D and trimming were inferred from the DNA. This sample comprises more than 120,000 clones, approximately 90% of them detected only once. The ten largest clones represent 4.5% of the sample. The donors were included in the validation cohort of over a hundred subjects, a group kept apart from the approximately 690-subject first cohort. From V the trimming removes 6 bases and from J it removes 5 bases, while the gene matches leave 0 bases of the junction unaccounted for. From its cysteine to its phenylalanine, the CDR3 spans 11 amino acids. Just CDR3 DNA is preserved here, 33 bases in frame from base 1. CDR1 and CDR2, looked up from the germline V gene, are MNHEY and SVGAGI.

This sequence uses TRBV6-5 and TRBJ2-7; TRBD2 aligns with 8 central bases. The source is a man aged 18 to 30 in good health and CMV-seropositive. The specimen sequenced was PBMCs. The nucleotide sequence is TGTGCCAGCAGACTAGCGGACGAGCAGTACTTC. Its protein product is CASRLADEQYF.